Below, 14 T cell receptor beta chains from the same sample are listed, as sequenced in a study of CD8+ T cells in alopecia areata. Noted treatment: oral pan-JAK inhibitor, 5-10 mg twice daily. Extracted from the samples, RNA was reverse transcribed into cDNA to serve as the sequencing template. Sequenced by immunoSEQ multiplex PCR; TCRdb stores in-frame clones only, minus some. The table includes some 190,000 clones, about half detected once. Sequences were derived from CD8+ T cells sorted from blood, sampled at week 52, from a patient treated with tofacitinib. All receptors derive from a human donor with alopecia areata.

This clone has just a few counts. The rearrangement links TRBV6-5 to TRBJ2-4; 10 bases map to TRBD1. The CDR3 is 14 amino acids. Germline loops: CDR1 MNHEY, CDR2 SVGAGI. The trim removed 7 bases at V and 7 bases at J, leaving 7 bases unmatched. The CDR3 is CASTFPGQGNIQYF. The CDR3 DNA sequence: TGTGCCAGCACCTTCCCGGGACAGGGGAACATTCAGTACTTC.

This clone has a handful of counts. The rearrangement uses TRBV19 and TRBJ1-6; tentatively, D is TRBD1 (5 bases). Per germline, CDR1 LNHDA and CDR2 SQIVND (reference sequence). The CDR3 runs to 15 residues. Trimming pared 6 bases from V and 3 bases from J, leaving 12 bases between. CDR3 sequence (DNA): TGTGCCAGTAGCCCCAGGGAAAACTATAATTCACCCCTCCACTTT. Translation: CASSPRENYNSPLHF.

The table lists this clone with a few counts. The V gene is TRBV7-2, the J gene TRBJ2-3, with D possibly matching TRBD1 (6 bases). V was clipped by 5 bases and J by 2 bases, with 17 bases between them. The CDR3 runs to 16 residues. Germline V gives CDR1 SGHTA, CDR2 FQGNSA. The CDR3 DNA sequence: TGTGCCAGCAGCGGGGGCCACCTCACGGACACAGATACGCAGTATTTT. It encodes CASSGGHLTDTDTQYF. Together with reference TRBV7-2 and TRBJ2-3, the CDR3 gives the full variable domain: GAGVSQSPSNKVTEKGKDVELRCDPISGHTALYWYRQSLGQGLEFLIYFQGNSAPDKSGLPSDRFSAERTGGSVSTLTIQRTQQEDSAVYLCASSGGHLTDTDTQYFGPGTRLTVL.

The chain links TRBV6-5 to TRBJ2-7, with 11 positions matching TRBD2. The ends lost 5 bases at V and 7 bases at J; junction bases unmatched: 7. This CDR3 has 14 amino acids. Germline CDR1 MNHEY, CDR2 SVGAGI. CDR3 nucleotides: TGTGCCAGCAGTATTAGCGGGGGGGCAGGAGAGCAGTACTTC. This encodes CASSISGGAGEQYF.

The V and J genes are TRBV4-2 and TRBJ2-1; the D gene is possibly TRBD2 (5 bases). The CDR3 covers 12 residues. CDR1 is LGHNA and CDR2 is YNFKEQ in the germline V gene. Between the trimmed V and J ends, which lost 5 bases and 8 bases, there was a span of 10 bases. CDR3 protein: CASSGEGDEQFF. In nucleotides, the CDR3 is TGTGCCAGCAGCGGAGAGGGTGATGAGCAGTTCTTC.

The V and J genes are TRBV7-8 and TRBJ1-4; a possible D gene is TRBD1 (5 bases). V lost 0 bases to trimming and J lost 5 bases, with 10 bases between them. Per the germline V gene, CDR1 is SGHVS and CDR2 is FQNEAQ. The CDR3 contains 15 residues. The CDR3 spells CASSLAVTENEKLFF. As DNA, the CDR3 is TGTGCCAGCAGCTTAGCCGTGACAGAAAATGAAAAACTGTTTTTT.

The sample holds a few counts of this clone. V gene TRBV30 combines with J gene TRBJ1-1; D possibly corresponds to TRBD1 (5 bases). CDR1 and CDR2 (germline): GTSNPN, SVGIG (reference sequence). The CDR3 runs 12 residues. Trimming removed 3 bases at V and 7 bases at J, with 12 bases between. CDR3 in amino acids: CAWSWGGNEAFF. DNA for the CDR3: TGTGCCTGGAGCTGGGGGGGGAATGAAGCTTTCTTT.

The chain combines TRBV2 with TRBJ2-7, with D perhaps matching TRBD1 or TRBD2 (5 bases each). V lost 6 bases and J 3 bases, leaving 12 bases between the germline ends. This CDR3 region has 13 residues. Germline loops: CDR1 SNHLY, CDR2 FYNNEI. This chain's CDR3 is CASRSGTDYEQYF. The CDR3 DNA sequence: TGTGCCAGCAGATCCGGGACGGACTACGAGCAGTACTTC. Looking up the rest from reference TRBV2 and TRBJ2-7 gives the full variable domain: EPEVTQTPSHQVTQMGQEVILRCVPISNHLYFYWYRQILGQKVEFLVSFYNNEISEKSEIFDDQFSVERPDGSNFTLKIRSTKLEDSAMYFCASRSGTDYEQYFGPGTRLTVT.

This clone was observed once. The chain carries TRBV5-1 and TRBJ2-5; TRBD2 aligns across 10 bases. Unmatched junction bases numbered 12, after V lost 3 bases and J lost 4 bases. CDR1 and CDR2 from the germline V gene are SGHRS and YFSETQ. The CDR3 is 17 amino acids. In nucleotides, the CDR3 is TGCGCCAGCAGCTCTTTGAGCGGGGGGGCCGGTCGAGAGACCCAGTACTTC. It yields the protein CASSSLSGGAGRETQYF.

On this clone itself: This may be a read error, as it is one base from a much larger clone. V and J are TRBV13 and TRBJ2-3; D call uncertain. The CDR3 is made up of 13 amino acids. From germline, CDR1 is PRHDT and CDR2 FYEKMQ (reference sequence). V lost 1 base, J lost 0 bases, and 2 bases lay in between. CDR3 bases: TGTGCCAGCAGCTTAGAAAGCACAGATACGCAGTATTTT. Translated: CASSLESTDTQYF.

The chain employs TRBV12-2 and TRBJ1-6. TRBV12-2 is a known pseudogene. This CDR3 has 15 residues. The CDR3 bases are TGTGCAAGTCGCTTAGGAAGTGTCCTTCATTCACCCCTCCACTTT. This gives the protein CASRLGSVLHSPLHF.

The chain links TRBV5-6 to TRBJ2-7; D remains ambiguous. V was pared by 1 base and J by 1 base, with 3 bases between. The CDR3 is 12 amino acids. Germline loops: CDR1 SGHDT, CDR2 YYEEEE. CDR3 DNA sequence: TGTGCCAGCAGCTTGTCTTCCTACGAGCAGTACTTC. Translation: CASSLSSYEQYF.

V gene TRBV7-9 combines with J gene TRBJ2-7; no clear D. Trimming left V 2 bases short and J 2 bases short, with 4 bases between. The germline gives CDR1 SEHNR, CDR2 FQNEAQ (reference sequence). The CDR3 sequence is 12 residues long. The CDR3, as DNA: TGTGCCAGCAGCTTAATACCCTACGAGCAGTACTTC. Its protein product is CASSLIPYEQYF.

The chain combines TRBV15 with TRBJ2-7, with D hard to call. The germline CDR1 and CDR2 sequences are LNHNV and YYDKDF (reference sequence). The V end was cut by 4 bases, the J end by 2 bases, with 6 bases between. The CDR3 has 12 amino acids. The CDR3 nucleotides read TGTGCCACCAGCACGGAGACCTACGAGCAGTACTTC. Translation: CATSTETYEQYF.